This entry features one TCR beta chain sequence. The antigen is undetermined. 5'RACE primed at constant segments yielded TCR alpha and TCR beta cDNA libraries bearing sample barcodes and UMIs. MiXCR was run by TCRdb on the 5' RACE reads, yielding one entry per CDR3 protein. Of 450,000 to 650,000 distinct CDR3 sequences in the sample, roughly 18% are singletons; the top ten hold more than 10%. The data stem from a study of T-cell memory formation after mild COVID-19. Study summary: Largely donor-specific TCR clusters were found. Study-level points and caveats: Later expanders leaned CD4+, whereas clones that contracted between day 15 and 85 were balanced CD4/CD8. CD4+ contracting clones were found mainly in CM and EM, and CD8+ ones in EMRA.

The CDR3 is made up of 11 amino acids. Germline CDR1 reads ENHRY; CDR2 reads SYGVKD. The ends were cut back, 10 bases at V and 3 bases at J, with 9 bases in the middle. The genes are TRBV10-3 and TRBJ1-2; no clear D gene. What was sequenced was PBMCs or a T cell subset sorted from them (not recorded which). The receptor was isolated from an adult woman who had mild COVID-19 (a few samples of this study predate the infection). Cell type and time point are not known. In nucleotides, the CDR3 is TGTGCCACCGGGCGGGACTATGGCTACACCTTC. It codes for CATGRDYGYTF.